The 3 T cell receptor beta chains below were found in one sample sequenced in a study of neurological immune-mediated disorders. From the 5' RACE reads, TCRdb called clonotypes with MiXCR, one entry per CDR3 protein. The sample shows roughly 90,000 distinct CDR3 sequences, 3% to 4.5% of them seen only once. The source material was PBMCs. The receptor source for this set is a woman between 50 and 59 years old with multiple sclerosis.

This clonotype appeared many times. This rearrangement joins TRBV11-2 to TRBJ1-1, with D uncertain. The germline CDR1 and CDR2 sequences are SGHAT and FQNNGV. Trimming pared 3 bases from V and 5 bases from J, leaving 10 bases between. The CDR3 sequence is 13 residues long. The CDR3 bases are TGTGCCAGCAGCTTTGGGGAGGGTACTGAAGCTTTCTTT. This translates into CASSFGEGTEAFF.

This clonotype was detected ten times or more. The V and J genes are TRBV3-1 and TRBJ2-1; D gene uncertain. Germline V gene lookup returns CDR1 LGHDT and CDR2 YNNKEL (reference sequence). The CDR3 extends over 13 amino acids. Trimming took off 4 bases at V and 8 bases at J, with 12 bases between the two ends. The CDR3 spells CASSRIGWDEQFF. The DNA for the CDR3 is TGTGCCAGCAGCCGAATTGGGTGGGATGAGCAGTTCTTC.

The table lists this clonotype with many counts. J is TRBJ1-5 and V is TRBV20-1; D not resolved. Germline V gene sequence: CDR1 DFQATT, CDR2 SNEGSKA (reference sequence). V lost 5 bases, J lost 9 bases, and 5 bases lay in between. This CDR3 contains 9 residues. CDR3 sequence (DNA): TGCAGTGCTGGCCGGCCCCAGCATTTT. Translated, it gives CSAGRPQHF.